This TCR beta chain was captured in a study of blood T cell repertoires in COVID-19. Study information: The United States, Italy and Spain provided the acute and convalescent COVID-19 samples. T cells, B-cell-depleted T cells, or PBMCs supplied cDNA or gDNA.

In the study's own analysis: Estimation of nucleated cell counts was performed using reference gene primer amplification. Sequenced by immunoSEQ multiplex PCR; TCRdb stores in-frame clones only, minus some. V, J and clone size derive from that table, while D and trimming were established from the DNA sequence. This table holds 65,000 or so clones, roughly 87% found once. This clone was seen a handful of times. The V and J ends lost 6 bases and 7 bases, in that order; junction bases with no gene match: 8. In germline, CDR1 is SEHNR, CDR2 FQNEAQ (reference sequence). The CDR3 is made up of 13 amino acids.

The chain couples TRBV7-9 to TRBJ1-2; 7 positions match TRBD1. This sequence originates from a human donor with acute or convalescent COVID-19. The donor label of this sample is uncertain. The specimen was peripheral blood. The CDR3 DNA sequence: TGTGCCAGCAGTTCAACAGGGGTCGGTGGCTACACCTTC. Translation: CASSSTGVGGYTF.